Listed here is a single T cell receptor (beta chain). No antigen is known for it. This specimen comes from a study of T cells after posttransplantation cyclophosphamide. Study findings and constraints: Later blood repertoires were often dominated by clones from the donor CD8+ memory compartment. Recipient CMV seropositivity and CMV reactivation strongly tracked TRB clonality. Tissue-infiltrating T cells from skin or gut overlapped little with blood T cells.

TCRdb's copy holds only in-frame clones and misses some; the assay was immunoSEQ multiplex PCR. The data contain 10,000 to 15,000 clones, around 83% of them singletons. Germline values: CDR1 LNHDA, CDR2 SQIVND (reference sequence). Deletions cut 7 bases from V and 2 bases from J, with 6 bases between. This CDR3 has 12 residues. Sequenced sample: memory CD4+ T cells sorted from PBMCs. The genes are TRBV19 and TRBJ1-5, with unresolved D. This TCR came from a man aged 45 to 65 in good health, CMV-negative, and a related stem cell transplant donor. The CDR3 region is CASNGGNQPQHF. The DNA for the CDR3 is TGTGCCAGTAACGGGGGCAATCAGCCCCAGCATTTT.